The sequence of this T cell receptor (beta chain) was determined in a study of blood T cell repertoires in COVID-19. This CDR3 spans 15 amino acids. The V end was cut by 4 bases, the J end by 7 bases, with 17 bases between. Germline lookup yields CDR1 SNHLY and CDR2 FYNNEI. Assay used: immunoSEQ multiplex PCR; TCRdb lists only in-frame clones, some missing. The sample shows around 72,000 clones, approximately 90% of them seen only once. The receptor's source is a woman aged 45-60 years with acute or convalescent COVID-19. The V gene is TRBV2, the J gene TRBJ2-1; possible D gene TRBD1, 5 bases. What was sequenced was peripheral blood. CDR3 in amino acids: CASSGVPGLRNEQFF. CDR3 DNA: TGTGCCAGCAGTGGGGTCCCAGGGTTGAGGAATGAGCAGTTCTTC.